The 10 T cell receptor beta chains listed next were all sequenced from one sample in a study of OX40 agonist ivuxolimab in advanced cancers. Profiled with immunoSEQ multiplex PCR; TCRdb holds only in-frame clones, not every one. This table holds about 69,000 clones, around 89% found once. This specimen consisted of CD4+ or CD8+ T cells sorted from blood, obtained in a trial of the OX40 agonist ivuxolimab. These TCRs come from an adult with an advanced solid tumor such as melanoma, head and neck, liver or kidney cancer.

The chain joins TRBV7-9 to TRBJ2-2, with D perhaps matching TRBD2 (5 bases). The CDR3 length is 15 residues. Trimming took off 1 base at V and 2 bases at J, with 8 bases between the two ends. Germline CDR1 and CDR2: SEHNR and FQNEAQ (reference sequence). The CDR3 coding sequence is TGTGCCAGCAGCTTAGGAGGGTCCAACACCGGGGAGCTGTTTTTT. Translation: CASSLGGSNTGELFF. The whole variable domain, filled in from reference TRBV7-9 and TRBJ2-2, reads DTGVSQNPRHKITKRGQNVTFRCDPISEHNRLYWYRQTLGQGPEFLTYFQNEAQLEKSRLLSDRFSAERPKGSFSTLEIQRTEQGDSAMYLCASSLGGSNTGELFFGEGSRLTVL.

The chain combines TRBV29-1 with TRBJ2-6; unclear D gene. Germline CDR1 and CDR2: SQVTM and ANQGSEA. The CDR3 is 11 residues long. V gave up 7 bases and J gave up 4 bases, with 5 bases separating them. The CDR3 DNA reads TGCAGCGCCGGGGGGGCCAACGTCCTGACTTTC. Its protein product is CSAGGANVLTF.

This chain connects TRBV28 to TRBJ2-3; D ambiguous. CDR1 and CDR2 from the germline V gene are MDHEN and SYDVKM. This CDR3 region has 14 residues. V was clipped by 4 bases and J by 0 bases, with 8 bases between them. The CDR3 protein is CASSSSRSTDTQYF. In nucleotides, the CDR3 is TGTGCCAGCAGTTCCTCCCGCAGCACAGATACGCAGTATTTT.

This clone was counted once. The CDR3 sequence is CASSKPYSGSRPKNIQYF. In DNA, the CDR3 is TGTGCCAGCAGCAAACCATATAGCGGGAGTAGGCCCAAAAACATTCAGTACTTC. The chain joins TRBV28 to TRBJ2-4; 9 bases match TRBD2. CDR1 and CDR2 (germline): MDHEN, SYDVKM. The CDR3 contains 18 residues. Trimming removed 6 bases from V and 2 bases from J; junction bases left unmatched: 14.

Comments on this clone: At one end, the junction sequence differs from germline, possibly due to a read error. The CDR3: CASSFLAGSGEPGTQYF. The CDR3 DNA follows: TGTGCTAGCAGCTTTCTAGCGGGAAGCGGGGAACCAGGAACCCAGTACTTC. This chain joins TRBV7-7 and TRBJ2-5; 9 nucleotides match TRBD2. Germline V gives CDR1 SSHAT, CDR2 FNYEAQ (reference sequence). CDR3 length: 17 residues. Full variable domain (rest looked up from reference TRBV7-7 and TRBJ2-5): GAGVSQSPRYKVTKRGQDVTLRCDPISSHATLYWYQQALGQGPEFLTYFNYEAQPDKSGLPSDRFSAERPEGSISTLTIQRTEQRDSAMYRCASSFLAGSGEPGTQYFGPGTRLLVL.

This clone turned up a few times. The J gene is TRBJ2-7, the V gene TRBV7-9; D may be TRBD2 (6 bases). CDR3 length: 14 amino acids. Trimming stripped 3 bases from V and 2 bases from J, with 11 bases between. Germline V CDR1 and CDR2: SEHNR, FQNEAQ (reference sequence). In DNA, the CDR3 is TGTGCCAGCAGCTTTCGGGAGAACGCCTACGAGCAGTACTTC. This translates into CASSFRENAYEQYF.

The genes are TRBV12-5 and TRBJ2-3; 14 nucleotides agree with TRBD2. V gave up 0 bases and J gave up 6 bases; unmatched junction bases: 8. The germline V gene has CDR1 LGHNT and CDR2 FRNRAP. The CDR3 length is 18 residues. This CDR3 reads CASGLVAGLAGVCDTQYF. In DNA form, the CDR3 reads TGTGCTAGTGGTTTGGTCGCGGGACTAGCGGGAGTATGTGATACGCAGTATTTT.

This clone was recorded only once. The V gene is TRBV28, the J gene TRBJ1-4, with unresolved D. V was clipped by 7 bases and J by 6 bases, with 12 bases between them. The CDR3 totals 13 residues. Germline lookup yields CDR1 MDHEN and CDR2 SYDVKM. The CDR3 DNA follows: TGTGCCAGCACCGATGGGAGGTATGAAAAACTGTTTTTT. Translation: CASTDGRYEKLFF.

The CDR3 bases are TGTGCCAGCAGCTTAGGGGGAAGGGGGACCGGGGAGCTGTTTTTT. Translated, it gives CASSLGGRGTGELFF. The chain recombines TRBV7-8 with TRBJ2-2; TRBD1 might be the D (6 bases). The CDR3 sequence is 15 residues long. The germline CDR1 and CDR2 sequences are SGHVS and FQNEAQ. The ends were cut back, 1 base at V and 5 bases at J, with 11 bases in the middle.

The chain is built from TRBV12-5 and TRBJ1-3, with D hard to call. Trimming removed 6 bases from V and 0 bases from J, with 6 bases in between. CDR3 length: 13 amino acids. Germline loops: CDR1 LGHNT, CDR2 FRNRAP. The CDR3 loop reads CASGPSSGNTIYF. CDR3 nucleotide sequence: TGTGCTAGTGGGCCCAGCTCTGGAAACACCATATATTTT.